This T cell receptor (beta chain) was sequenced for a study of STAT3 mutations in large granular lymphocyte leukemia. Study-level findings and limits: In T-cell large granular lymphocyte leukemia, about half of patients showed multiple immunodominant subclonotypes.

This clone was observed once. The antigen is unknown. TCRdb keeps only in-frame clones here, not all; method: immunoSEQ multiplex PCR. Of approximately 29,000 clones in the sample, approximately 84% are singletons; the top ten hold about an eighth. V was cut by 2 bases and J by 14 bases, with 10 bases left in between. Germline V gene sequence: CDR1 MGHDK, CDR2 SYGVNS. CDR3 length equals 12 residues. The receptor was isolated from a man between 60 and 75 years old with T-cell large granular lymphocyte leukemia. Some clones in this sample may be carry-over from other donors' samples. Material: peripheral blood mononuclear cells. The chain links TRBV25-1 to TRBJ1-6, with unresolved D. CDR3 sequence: CASSEGRYSLHF. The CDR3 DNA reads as TGTGCCAGCAGTGAAGGTCGATATTCCCTCCACTTT.